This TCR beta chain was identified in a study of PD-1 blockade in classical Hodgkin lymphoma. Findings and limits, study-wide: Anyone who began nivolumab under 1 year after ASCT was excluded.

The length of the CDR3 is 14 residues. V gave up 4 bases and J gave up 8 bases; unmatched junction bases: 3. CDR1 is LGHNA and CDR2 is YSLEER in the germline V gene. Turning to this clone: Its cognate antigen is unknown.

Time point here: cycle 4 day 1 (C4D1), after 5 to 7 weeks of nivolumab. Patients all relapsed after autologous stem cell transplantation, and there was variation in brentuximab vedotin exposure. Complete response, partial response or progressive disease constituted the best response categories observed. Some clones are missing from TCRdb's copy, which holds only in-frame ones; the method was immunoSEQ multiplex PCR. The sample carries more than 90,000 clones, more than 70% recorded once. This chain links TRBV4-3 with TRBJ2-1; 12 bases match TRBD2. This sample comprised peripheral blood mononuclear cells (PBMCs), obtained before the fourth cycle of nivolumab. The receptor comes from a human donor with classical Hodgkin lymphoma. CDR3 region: CASSPRLAGDEQFF. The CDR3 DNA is TGCGCCAGCAGCCCCCGACTAGCGGGAGATGAGCAGTTCTTC.